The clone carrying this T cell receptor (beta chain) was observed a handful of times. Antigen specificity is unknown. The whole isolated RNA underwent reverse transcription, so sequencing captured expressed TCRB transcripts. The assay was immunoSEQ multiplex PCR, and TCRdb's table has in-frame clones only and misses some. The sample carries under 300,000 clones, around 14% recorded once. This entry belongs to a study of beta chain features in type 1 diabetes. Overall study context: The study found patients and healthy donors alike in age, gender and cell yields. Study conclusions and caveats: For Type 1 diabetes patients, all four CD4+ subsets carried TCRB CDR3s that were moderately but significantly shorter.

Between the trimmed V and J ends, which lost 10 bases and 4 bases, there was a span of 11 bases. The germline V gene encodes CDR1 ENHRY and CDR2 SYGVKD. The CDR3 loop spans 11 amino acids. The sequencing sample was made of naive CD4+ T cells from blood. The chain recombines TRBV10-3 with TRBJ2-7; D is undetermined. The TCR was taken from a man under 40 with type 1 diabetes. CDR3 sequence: CASTDNYEQYF. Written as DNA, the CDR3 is TGTGCCAGCACAGACAATTACGAGCAGTACTTC.